This entry lists 17 T cell receptor beta chains sequenced from one sample in a study of early T cells in non-severe SARS-CoV-2 infection. TCRdb reanalysed the 5' RACE reads using MiXCR and keeps one entry per CDR3 protein. The sample contains almost 65,000 distinct CDR3 sequences, 4.9% of which appear only once. The sample taken for sequencing was whole blood. These receptors were obtained from an adult who was a healthcare worker with PCR-confirmed SARS-CoV-2 infection or an uninfected control (not recorded which).

The sample holds many counts of this clonotype. V usage is TRBV7-3 and J usage is TRBJ2-1, with 12 bases fitting TRBD2. Germline CDR1 is SGHTA and CDR2 is FQGTGA. The CDR3 extends over 19 amino acids. V lost 1 base, J lost 8 bases, and 15 bases stayed unmatched. Here the CDR3 reads CASSLKTSGSSGRAYEQFF. CDR3 nucleotides: TGTGCCAGCAGCTTAAAGACTAGCGGGAGCTCAGGCAGGGCCTATGAGCAGTTCTTC.

This clonotype came up many times. This sequence joins TRBV7-3 and TRBJ1-5; D is unresolved. V gave up 1 base and J gave up 4 bases, with 5 bases separating them. The CDR3 covers 13 residues. CDR1 and CDR2 from the germline V gene are SGHTA and FQGTGA. The CDR3 bases are TGTGCCAGCAGCTTAAAGCCGAATCAGCCCCAGCATTTT. Its translation: CASSLKPNQPQHF.

In its sample, this clonotype was seen many times. The J gene is TRBJ2-4, the V gene TRBV29-1, with D uncertain. The CDR3 runs 18 residues. From germline, CDR1 is SQVTM and CDR2 ANQGSEA. The ends were cut back, 4 bases at V and 3 bases at J, with 25 bases in the middle. The CDR3 reads CSVVLREDTAIGKNIQYF. Written as DNA, the CDR3 is TGCAGCGTTGTCCTAAGGGAAGACACGGCTATTGGCAAAAACATTCAGTACTTC.

This clonotype was seen many times. The chain links TRBV20-1 to TRBJ2-1, with TRBD2 matching 9 bases. The V gene's germline CDR1 is DFQATT and CDR2 SNEGSKA (reference sequence). The CDR3 runs 15 residues. V trimming: 5 bases; J trimming: 4 bases; junction bases outside the gene matches: 9. The DNA of the CDR3 is TGCAGTGCTGGGCCCCCTAGCGGGACTTACAATGAGCAGTTCTTC. Its protein product is CSAGPPSGTYNEQFF.

This clonotype was recorded at least ten times. The chain uses TRBV7-9 and TRBJ2-2; 9 nucleotides agree with TRBD1. The CDR3 loop spans 13 amino acids. V lost 10 bases, J lost 8 bases, and 8 bases stayed unmatched. The V gene's germline CDR1 is SEHNR and CDR2 FQNEAQ (reference sequence). In DNA form, the CDR3 reads TGTGCCACCAAAACAGGGGGCGAAGGGGAGCTGTTTTTT. It specifies CATKTGGEGELFF.

The CDR3 DNA reads as TGTGCCAGCTCACCACGGTTTGGCTCCGATGAAAAACTGTTTTTT. Its protein is CASSPRFGSDEKLFF. The chain couples TRBV18 to TRBJ1-4; no clear D. Germline V gives CDR1 KGHSH, CDR2 LQKENI. The CDR3 loop spans 15 amino acids. V lost 1 base and J 6 bases, leaving 12 bases between the germline ends.

In this sample, this clonotype turned up a few times. V usage is TRBV30 and J usage is TRBJ1-2; D ambiguous. Trimming removed 2 bases at V and 2 bases at J, with 6 bases between. In germline, CDR1 is GTSNPN, CDR2 SVGIG (reference sequence). This CDR3 region has 12 residues. CDR3 coding DNA: TGTGCCTGGAGTAATCAGAACTATGGCTACACCTTC. It translates to CAWSNQNYGYTF.

A remark on this clonotype: A read error is possible here, since a much larger clone lies one base away. This rearrangement joins TRBV6-1 to TRBJ1-1; D not resolved. The CDR3 is made up of 13 amino acids. Per the germline V gene, CDR1 is MNHNS and CDR2 is SASEGT. CDR3 in amino acids: CASGEAPGTEAFF. CDR3 in DNA: TGTGCCAGCGGTGAAGCACCGGGCACTGAAGCTTTCTTT.

The sample holds many counts of this clonotype. The J gene is TRBJ2-3, the V gene TRBV27; D assignment may be TRBD1 or TRBD2 (5 bases each). The CDR3 is 13 residues long. Trimming pared 4 bases from V and 4 bases from J, leaving 9 bases between. Germline lookup yields CDR1 MNHEY and CDR2 SMNVEV (reference sequence). The DNA for the CDR3 is TGTGCCAGCAGTTGGGGGATGTCAGATACGCAGTATTTT. Its protein is CASSWGMSDTQYF.

This clonotype has at least ten counts. The DNA for the CDR3 is TGCAGTGCTCTCAGGGGTAGGGCGAACACTGAAGCTTTCTTT. Its protein product is CSALRGRANTEAFF. This chain links TRBV20-1 with TRBJ1-1; D perhaps matches TRBD1 (6 bases). In germline, CDR1 is DFQATT, CDR2 SNEGSKA (reference sequence). V lost 5 bases to trimming and J lost 1 base, with 14 bases between them. This CDR3 has 14 residues.

This clonotype was observed at least ten times. The genes are TRBV18 and TRBJ2-7, with 9 bases that match TRBD1. The CDR3 covers 15 residues. CDR1 KGHSH and CDR2 LQKENI come from the germline V gene. J gave up 3 bases and V 4 bases, and 7 bases lay outside the gene matches. CDR3: CASSLQGARFYEQYF. DNA for the CDR3: TGTGCCAGCTCACTACAGGGGGCAAGATTCTACGAGCAGTACTTC. Filled out from reference TRBV18 and TRBJ2-7, the complete variable domain reads NAGVMQNPRHLVRRRGQEARLRCSPMKGHSHVYWYRQLPEEGLKFMVYLQKENIIDESGMPKERFSAEFPKEGPSILRIQQVVRGDSAAYFCASSLQGARFYEQYFGPGTRLTVT.

As for this clonotype: A read error may be the cause here, since a much bigger clone is one base away. The chain combines TRBV18 with TRBJ2-7, with D tentatively TRBD1 or TRBD2 (5 bases each). Looked up from germline, CDR1 is KGHSH and CDR2 is LQKENI. The CDR3 loop spans 12 amino acids. In nucleotides, the CDR3 is TGTGCCGGCTCACCGGGACGGGGCGAGCAGTACTTC. Its protein product is CAGSPGRGEQYF.

This clonotype was counted ten times or more. The chain recombines TRBV5-1 with TRBJ1-2; the D is unclear. CDR3 length: 15 residues. Trimming cost V 0 bases and J 4 bases, with 13 bases left between them. From germline, CDR1 is SGHRS and CDR2 YFSETQ. The CDR3 region has the DNA TGCGCCAGCAGCTTGGCCGGGGTTACCGGCTATGGCTACACCTTC. It is translated as CASSLAGVTGYGYTF.

This clonotype has ten or more counts. The gene calls are TRBV7-8 and TRBJ1-1; no clear D gene. The length of the CDR3 is 16 residues. Trimming removed 1 base from V and 1 base from J, with 13 bases in between. Germline-derived CDR1 and CDR2 are SGHVS and FQNEAQ. The CDR3 DNA reads as TGTGCCAGCAGCTTAGGGGGTTTCAGGAGGAACACTGAAGCTTTCTTT. This sequence encodes CASSLGGFRRNTEAFF.

This clonotype was detected ten times or more. The CDR3 protein is CSATGQFEETQYF. CDR3 coding DNA: TGCAGTGCTACAGGACAGTTCGAAGAGACCCAGTACTTC. The V gene is TRBV20-1, the J gene TRBJ2-5, with TRBD1 as a possible D gene (6 bases). V was clipped by 4 bases and J by 3 bases, with 12 bases between them. In germline, CDR1 is DFQATT, CDR2 SNEGSKA (reference sequence). There are 13 residues in the CDR3.

This clonotype has only a few counts. The rearrangement joins TRBV5-4 to TRBJ1-2; 7 bases match TRBD1. With V trimmed by 2 bases and J by 4 bases, 8 bases remained unmatched. The germline V gene encodes CDR1 SGHNT and CDR2 YYREEE (reference sequence). This CDR3 has 15 residues. CDR3 sequence reads: CASSLQTGTVYGYTF. The CDR3 DNA reads TGTGCCAGCAGCTTACAAACCGGGACAGTCTATGGCTACACCTTC.

This clonotype came up many times. This chain uses TRBV14 with TRBJ1-1, with D possibly TRBD1 on 6 matching bases. V shed 1 base and J shed 0 bases, with 12 bases lying between them. The germline gives CDR1 SGHDN, CDR2 FVKESK. This CDR3 spans 16 amino acids. In DNA, the CDR3 is TGTGCCAGCAGCCAAGTCGGTCAGGGGATGAACACTGAAGCTTTCTTT. Encoded protein: CASSQVGQGMNTEAFF.